This T cell receptor beta chain was observed in a study of T cells in Graves' hyperthyroidism and ophthalmopathy. About this clonotype itself: The antigen is unknown. A junction end diverges from the germline sequence, so it may reflect a read error.

Blood from later-ophthalmopathy patients was taken at first hyperthyroidism diagnosis. Germline V gives CDR1 SQVTM, CDR2 ANQGSEA. This CDR3 is built from 13 residues. Amplified TCR beta CDR3 regions came from RNA transcripts. Using the HTBI primer set, a first-round RT-PCR was run on the TCR CDR3. TCRdb used MiXCR to reprocess the multiplex PCR reads, holding one entry per CDR3 protein. The data contain around 700,000 distinct CDR3 sequences, around 19% of them singletons. Findings of the study overall: Expanded thyroid clonotypes (above 0.001) were mostly also found in blood.

The sequencing sample was made of blood. The V call is TRBV29-1, the J call TRBJ2-3; TRBD1 matches 8 bases. This clonotype was obtained from a woman in her forties or fifties with Graves' hyperthyroidism that later progressed to Graves' ophthalmopathy. CDR3 region: CSAERQGPDTQYF. CDR3 nucleotides: TGCAGCGCTGAAAGACAGGGGCCAGATACGCAGTATTTT.